Presented here are 8 T cell receptor beta chains from one specimen sequenced in a study of T cells in Graves' hyperthyroidism and ophthalmopathy. The source material, RNA transcripts, was used to amplify TCR beta CDR3 regions. HTBI primers drove first-round RT-PCR of the TCR CDR3. One entry per CDR3 protein results from TCRdb running MiXCR on the multiplex PCR reads. The sample contains almost 600,000 distinct CDR3 sequences, approximately 44% of which appear only once. The sequenced sample consisted of peripheral blood or thyroid tissue (not recorded which). The receptors here all came from a woman between 18 and 29 years old with Graves' hyperthyroidism.

This clonotype was counted at least ten times. Here the CDR3 reads CASSQEQRARSYEQYF. The CDR3 coding sequence is TGTGCCAGCAGCCAAGAACAAAGGGCGCGATCCTACGAGCAGTACTTC. The chain has TRBV4-2 and TRBJ2-7, with D hard to call. Germline lookup yields CDR1 LGHNA and CDR2 YNFKEQ. The CDR3 runs 16 residues. V was trimmed by 0 bases and J by 1 base, leaving 13 bases between them.

This clonotype showed up many times. The chain couples TRBV7-2 to TRBJ2-7; D remains unclear. This CDR3 region has 12 residues. Trimming took off 2 bases at V and 4 bases at J, with 6 bases between the two ends. Germline V gene sequence: CDR1 SGHTA, CDR2 FQGNSA. CDR3 loop: CASSLTPYEQYF. CDR3 coding DNA: TGTGCCAGCAGCTTAACGCCATACGAGCAGTACTTC.

The genes are TRBV7-3 and TRBJ2-2; TRBD2 matches at 11 bases. V lost 5 bases and J lost 6; bases outside the gene matches: 8. Looked up from germline, CDR1 is SGHTA and CDR2 is FQGTGA. The CDR3 contains 16 residues. The CDR3 DNA sequence: TGTGCCAGCAGCCTCCGTAGCGGGAGGGCCCCCGGGGAGCTGTTTTTT. It yields the protein CASSLRSGRAPGELFF.

This clonotype was recorded at least ten times. The chain joins TRBV12-5 to TRBJ2-7; no clear D. Per germline, CDR1 LGHNT and CDR2 FRNRAP. This CDR3 contains 12 residues. The germline V and J ends were trimmed by 6 bases and 6 bases, with 12 bases remaining between them. CDR3 amino acids: CASGPGWSEQYF. CDR3 DNA: TGTGCTAGTGGCCCCGGATGGAGCGAGCAGTACTTC.

A remark on this clonotype: One end of the junction varies from germline; a read error may be responsible. The V and J genes are TRBV2 and TRBJ2-7; 9 bases are a match to TRBD2. Germline assignment: CDR1 SNHLY and CDR2 FYNNEI. This CDR3 spans 14 amino acids. The CDR3 loop is CAISESAGGGEQYF. The DNA of the CDR3 is TGTGCCATCAGTGAGTCGGCGGGGGGGGGCGAGCAGTACTTC.

The chain employs TRBV14 and TRBJ2-5; D is unclear. Looked up from germline, CDR1 is SGHDN and CDR2 is FVKESK. V lost 4 bases, J lost 2 bases, and 17 bases lay in between. This CDR3 contains 16 residues. The CDR3 DNA reads TGTGCCAGCAGCCCCCCGGAGTTCGGAAAACAAGAGACCCAGTACTTC. It yields the protein CASSPPEFGKQETQYF.

V gene TRBV20-1 combines with J gene TRBJ2-1; 11 bases line up with TRBD1. With 5 bases clipped from V and 3 bases from J, the junction kept 3 bases outside the gene matches. Germline V CDR1 and CDR2: DFQATT, SNEGSKA (reference sequence). CDR3 length: 14 residues. CDR3 in DNA: TGCAGTGCTGGACAGGGGGCCTACTACAATGAGCAGTTCTTC. Amino acids: CSAGQGAYYNEQFF.

A few counts support this clonotype. The rearrangement links TRBV12-3 or TRBV12-4 to TRBJ2-1; 8 nucleotides line up with TRBD1. With V trimmed by 6 bases and J by 11 bases, 3 bases remained unmatched. The CDR3 runs 11 residues. CDR3 in amino acids: CASSQGAKQFF. CDR3 nucleotides: TGTGCCAGCAGCCAGGGGGCCAAGCAGTTCTTC.